A single sample gave rise to the 10 T cell receptor beta chains below, sequenced in a study of spatial heterogeneity in lung cancer. Time point indicated: blood at routine non-recurrence follow-up after resection. No cell sorting; template was whole RNA from tumor, lung tissue or PBMC. In TCRdb, the 5' RACE reads were re-called with MiXCR into one record per CDR3 protein. This sample has fewer than 55,000 distinct CDR3 sequences, with roughly 8.1% found just once. The source material was PBMCs, sampled at follow-up. All receptors come from a female donor with early-stage non-small cell lung cancer.

The chain links TRBV12-3 or TRBV12-4 to TRBJ2-5; 9 bases are a match to TRBD2. The CDR3 totals 15 residues. Losses at the gene ends were 3 bases for V and 4 bases for J; bases not matched to a gene: 6. The CDR3 protein is CASSFLAGSAETQYF. In DNA form, the CDR3 reads TGTGCCAGCAGTTTCCTAGCGGGGAGCGCAGAGACCCAGTACTTC.

This sequence joins TRBV15 and TRBJ1-4; D not certain. The CDR3 runs 17 residues. Germline-derived CDR1 and CDR2 are LNHNV and YYDKDF (reference sequence). V was trimmed by 0 bases and J by 8 bases, leaving 19 bases between them. CDR3 loop: CATSRDSGRAPSEKLFF. The CDR3 DNA reads as TGTGCCACCAGCAGAGATTCCGGCAGAGCCCCCTCGGAAAAACTGTTTTTT.

This clonotype has ten or more counts. V gene TRBV5-1 combines with J gene TRBJ2-3; D remains ambiguous. CDR1 is SGHRS and CDR2 is YFSETQ in the germline V gene. This CDR3 spans 16 amino acids. Trimming took off 2 bases at V and 4 bases at J, with 17 bases between the two ends. CDR3 nucleotide sequence: TGCGCCAGCAGCTTAGCCGACATTACCGGCGCAGATACGCAGTATTTT. Its translation is CASSLADITGADTQYF.

CDR3 DNA sequence: TGTGCCAGCAGTGGCCAAGCGGGGAGCACCGGGGAGCTGTTTTTT. Protein sequence: CASSGQAGSTGELFF. The chain uses TRBV2 and TRBJ2-2; 7 bases align to TRBD2. Unmatched junction bases numbered 6, after V lost 4 bases and J lost 4 bases. Germline CDR1 is SNHLY and CDR2 is FYNNEI. This CDR3 is 15 amino acids long. Filled out from reference TRBV2 and TRBJ2-2, the complete variable domain reads EPEVTQTPSHQVTQMGQEVILRCVPISNHLYFYWYRQILGQKVEFLVSFYNNEISEKSEIFDDQFSVERPDGSNFTLKIRSTKLEDSAMYFCASSGQAGSTGELFFGEGSRLTVL.

This clonotype was found many times. This rearrangement joins TRBV10-1 to TRBJ2-2, with D perhaps matching TRBD1 or TRBD2 (5 bases each). Germline loops: CDR1 WNHNN, CDR2 SYGVQD (reference sequence). There are 17 residues in the CDR3. V was shortened by 5 bases and J by 5 bases, with 21 bases between the two germline ends. The CDR3: CASSLGTGTSRTGELFF. CDR3 bases: TGCGCCAGCAGTTTAGGGACCGGGACGTCCAGGACCGGGGAGCTGTTTTTT.

This clonotype was recorded a few times. V and J are TRBV11-2 and TRBJ2-1, with D perhaps matching TRBD1 or TRBD2 (6 bases each). Germline CDR1 SGHAT, CDR2 FQNNGV. V was cut by 6 bases and J by 5 bases, with 14 bases left in between. This CDR3 spans 14 amino acids. The CDR3 sequence is CASRRPGADNEQFF. In DNA, the CDR3 is TGTGCCAGCAGACGACCGGGGGCGGACAATGAGCAGTTCTTC.

This clonotype was picked up many times. V usage is TRBV9 and J usage is TRBJ2-1; D remains ambiguous. Trimming shortened V by 1 base and J by 0 bases, and 8 bases separated the two germline ends. Germline CDR1 reads SGDLS; CDR2 reads YYNGEE. CDR3 length: 15 amino acids. DNA for the CDR3: TGTGCCAGCAGCGTACAAGGGAACTCCTACAATGAGCAGTTCTTC. This sequence encodes CASSVQGNSYNEQFF.

This clonotype came up many times. The gene calls are TRBV29-1 and TRBJ2-7, with D perhaps assigned TRBD1 or TRBD2 (5 bases each). V was pared by 4 bases and J by 7 bases, with 17 bases between. This CDR3 comprises 13 residues. The germline gives CDR1 SQVTM, CDR2 ANQGSEA. The CDR3 loop is CSVAQGGSREQYF. In DNA form, the CDR3 reads TGCAGCGTTGCGCAGGGTGGGAGTAGAGAGCAGTACTTC.

This clonotype was counted at least ten times. V and J are TRBV11-2 and TRBJ2-3; TRBD2 matches at 7 bases. CDR3 length: 16 amino acids. The V gene end was trimmed by 1 base and the J gene end by 1 base; junction bases not matched to a gene: 5. CDR1 and CDR2 from the germline V gene are SGHAT and FQNNGV. The CDR3 DNA sequence: TGTGCCAGCAGCTTAGTGCCTAGCGGACGCACAGATACGCAGTATTTT. It encodes CASSLVPSGRTDTQYF. The variable domain in full, completed from reference TRBV11-2 and TRBJ2-3, reads EAGVAQSPRYKIIEKRQSVAFWCNPISGHATLYWYQQILGQGPKLLIQFQNNGVVDDSQLPKDRFSAERLKGVDSTLKIQPAKLEDSAVYLCASSLVPSGRTDTQYFGPGTRLTVL.

Only a few counts were recorded for this clonotype. The rearrangement joins TRBV11-3 to TRBJ2-3, with D possibly matching TRBD1 (6 bases). The V gene lost 5 bases and the J gene lost 3 bases, with 12 bases spanning the gap. This CDR3 region has 14 residues. The germline V gene has CDR1 SGHNT and CDR2 YENEEA. CDR3 bases: TGTGCCAGCAGCCCGGACAGATTGACAGATACGCAGTATTTT. As protein: CASSPDRLTDTQYF.